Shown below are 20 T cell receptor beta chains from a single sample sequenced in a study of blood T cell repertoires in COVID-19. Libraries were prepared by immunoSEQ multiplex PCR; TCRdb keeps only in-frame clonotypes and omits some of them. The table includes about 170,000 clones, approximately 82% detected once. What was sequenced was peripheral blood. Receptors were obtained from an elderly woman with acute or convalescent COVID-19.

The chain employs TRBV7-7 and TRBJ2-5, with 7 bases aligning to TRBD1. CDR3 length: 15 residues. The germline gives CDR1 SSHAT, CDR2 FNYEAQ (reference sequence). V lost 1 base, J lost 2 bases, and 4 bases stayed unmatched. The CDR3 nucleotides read TGTGCCAGCAGCTTAGGTCCGACAGGGCAAGAGACCCAGTACTTC. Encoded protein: CASSLGPTGQETQYF.

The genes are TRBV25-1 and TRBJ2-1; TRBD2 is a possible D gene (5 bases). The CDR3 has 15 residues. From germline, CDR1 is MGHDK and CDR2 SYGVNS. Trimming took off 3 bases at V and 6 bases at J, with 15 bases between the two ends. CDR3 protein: CASSEEEAVSNEQFF. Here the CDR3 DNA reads TGTGCCAGCAGTGAGGAGGAGGCGGTGAGCAATGAGCAGTTCTTC.

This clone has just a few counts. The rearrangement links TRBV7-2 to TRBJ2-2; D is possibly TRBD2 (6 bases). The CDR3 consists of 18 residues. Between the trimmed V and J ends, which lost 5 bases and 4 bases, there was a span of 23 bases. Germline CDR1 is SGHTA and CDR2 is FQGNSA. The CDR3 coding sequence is TGTGCCAGCAGCGTTAGGTTCGGAGGGAGTTGGGTCACCGGGGAGCTGTTTTTT. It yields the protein CASSVRFGGSWVTGELFF.

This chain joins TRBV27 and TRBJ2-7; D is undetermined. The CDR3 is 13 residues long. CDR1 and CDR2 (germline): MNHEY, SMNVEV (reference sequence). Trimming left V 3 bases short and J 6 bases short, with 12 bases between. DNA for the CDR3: TGTGCCAGCAGTTTGGGTTGGCTAGGCGAGCAGTACTTC. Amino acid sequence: CASSLGWLGEQYF.

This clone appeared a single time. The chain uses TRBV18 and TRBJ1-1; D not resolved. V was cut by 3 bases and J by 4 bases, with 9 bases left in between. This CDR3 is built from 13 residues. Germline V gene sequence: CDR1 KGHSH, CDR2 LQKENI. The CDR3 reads CASSPGVGTEAFF. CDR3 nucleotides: TGTGCCAGCTCACCCGGGGTGGGCACTGAAGCTTTCTTT.

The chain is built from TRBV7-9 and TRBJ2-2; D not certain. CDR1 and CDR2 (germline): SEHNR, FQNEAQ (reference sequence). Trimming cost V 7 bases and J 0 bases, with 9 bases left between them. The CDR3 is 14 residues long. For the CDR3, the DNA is TGTGCCAGCAACATAGGAGCGAACACCGGGGAGCTGTTTTTT. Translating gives CASNIGANTGELFF.

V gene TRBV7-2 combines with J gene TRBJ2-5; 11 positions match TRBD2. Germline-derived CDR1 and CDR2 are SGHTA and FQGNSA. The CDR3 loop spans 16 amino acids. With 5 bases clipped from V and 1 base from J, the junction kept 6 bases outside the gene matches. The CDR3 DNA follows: TGTGCCAGCAGCGCCTACGGACTAGCGGGCCAAGAGACCCAGTACTTC. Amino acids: CASSAYGLAGQETQYF.

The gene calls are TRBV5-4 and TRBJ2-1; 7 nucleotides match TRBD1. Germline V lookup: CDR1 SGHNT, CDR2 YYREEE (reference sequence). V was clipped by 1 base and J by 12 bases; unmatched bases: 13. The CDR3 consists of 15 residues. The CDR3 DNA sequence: TGTGCCAGCAGCTTGACGGTCCTACTCCCAGGGGGGCAGTTCTTC. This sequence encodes CASSLTVLLPGGQFF. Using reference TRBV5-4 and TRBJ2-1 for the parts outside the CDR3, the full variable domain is ETGVTQSPTHLIKTRGQQVTLRCSSQSGHNTVSWYQQALGQGPQFIFQYYREEENGRGNFPPRFSGLQFPNYSSELNVNALELDDSALYLCASSLTVLLPGGQFFGPGTRLTVL.

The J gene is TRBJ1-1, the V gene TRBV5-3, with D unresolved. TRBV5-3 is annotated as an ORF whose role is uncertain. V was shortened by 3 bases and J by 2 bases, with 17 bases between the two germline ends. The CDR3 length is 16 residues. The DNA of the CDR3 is TGTGCCAGAAGCTCCAAAATTCCGAGCCCTAACACTGAAGCTTTCTTT. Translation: CARSSKIPSPNTEAFF.

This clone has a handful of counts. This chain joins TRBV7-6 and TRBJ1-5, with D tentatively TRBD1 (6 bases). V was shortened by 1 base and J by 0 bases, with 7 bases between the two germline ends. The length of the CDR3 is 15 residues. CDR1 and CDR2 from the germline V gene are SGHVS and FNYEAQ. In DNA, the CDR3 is TGTGCCAGCAGCTTAGGGACAGATAGCAATCAGCCCCAGCATTTT. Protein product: CASSLGTDSNQPQHF.

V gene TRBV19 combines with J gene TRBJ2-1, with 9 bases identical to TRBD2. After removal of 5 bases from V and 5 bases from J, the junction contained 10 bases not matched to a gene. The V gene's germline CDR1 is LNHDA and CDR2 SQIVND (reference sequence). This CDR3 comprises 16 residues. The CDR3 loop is CASSRASGNPDNEQFF. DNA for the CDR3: TGTGCCAGTAGTCGGGCTAGCGGGAACCCCGACAATGAGCAGTTCTTC.

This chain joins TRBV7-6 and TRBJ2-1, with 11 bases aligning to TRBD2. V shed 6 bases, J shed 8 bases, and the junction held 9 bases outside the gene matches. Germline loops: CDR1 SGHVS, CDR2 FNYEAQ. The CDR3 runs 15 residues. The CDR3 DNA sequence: TGTGCCAGCAGGCTATCACTAGCGGGAGTAGATGAGCAGTTCTTC. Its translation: CASRLSLAGVDEQFF. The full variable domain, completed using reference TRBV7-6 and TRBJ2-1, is GAGVSQSPRYKVTKRGQDVALRCDPISGHVSLYWYRQALGQGPEFLTYFNYEAQQDKSGLPNDRFSAERPEGSISTLTIQRTEQRDSAMYRCASRLSLAGVDEQFFGPGTRLTVL.

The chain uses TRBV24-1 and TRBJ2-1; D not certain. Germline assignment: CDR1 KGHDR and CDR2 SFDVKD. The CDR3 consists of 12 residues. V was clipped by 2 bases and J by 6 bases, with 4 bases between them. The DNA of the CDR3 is TGTGCCACCAGTGATTCGCGCAATGAGCAGTTCTTC. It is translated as CATSDSRNEQFF.

This CDR3 reads CASSSWGTSGYEQYF. The CDR3 DNA is TGTGCCAGCTCCTCTTGGGGGACTAGCGGATACGAGCAGTACTTC. V usage is TRBV28 and J usage is TRBJ2-7, with 11 bases lining up with TRBD2. Germline V CDR1 and CDR2: MDHEN, SYDVKM. This CDR3 has 15 amino acids. J lost 4 bases, V lost 8 bases, and 10 bases had no gene match. Together with reference TRBV28 and TRBJ2-7, the CDR3 gives the full variable domain: DVKVTQSSRYLVKRTGEKVFLECVQDMDHENMFWYRQDPGLGLRLIYFSYDVKMKEKGDIPEGYSVSREKKERFSLILESASTNQTSMYLCASSSWGTSGYEQYFGPGTRLTVT.

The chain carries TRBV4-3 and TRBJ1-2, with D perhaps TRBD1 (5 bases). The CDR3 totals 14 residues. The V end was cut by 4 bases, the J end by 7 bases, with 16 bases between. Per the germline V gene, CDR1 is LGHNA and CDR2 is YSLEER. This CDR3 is CASSRESGIGGYTF. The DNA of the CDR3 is TGCGCCAGCAGCCGTGAATCAGGGATCGGTGGCTACACCTTC.

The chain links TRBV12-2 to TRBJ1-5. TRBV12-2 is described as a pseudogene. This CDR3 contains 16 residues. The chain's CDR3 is CASRLVERDSNQPQHF. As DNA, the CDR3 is TGTGCAAGTCGCTTAGTCGAGAGGGATAGCAATCAGCCCCAGCATTTT.

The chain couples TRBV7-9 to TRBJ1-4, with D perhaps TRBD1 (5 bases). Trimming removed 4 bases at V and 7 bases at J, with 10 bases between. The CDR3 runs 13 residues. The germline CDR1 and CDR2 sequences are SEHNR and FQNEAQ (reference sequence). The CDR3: CASSSSRGEKLFF. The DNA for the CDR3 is TGTGCCAGCAGCTCTTCTAGGGGTGAAAAACTGTTTTTT.

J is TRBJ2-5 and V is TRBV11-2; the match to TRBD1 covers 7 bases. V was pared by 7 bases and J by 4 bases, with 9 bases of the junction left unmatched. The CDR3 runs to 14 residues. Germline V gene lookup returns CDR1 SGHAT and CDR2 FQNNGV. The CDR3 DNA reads TGTGCCAGCAACATCAAGGGGGCAAGAGAGACCCAGTACTTC. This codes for CASNIKGARETQYF.

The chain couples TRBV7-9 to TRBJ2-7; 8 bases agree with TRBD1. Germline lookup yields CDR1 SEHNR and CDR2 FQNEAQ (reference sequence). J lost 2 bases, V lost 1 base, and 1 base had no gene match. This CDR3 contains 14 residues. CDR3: CASSLVDRAYEQYF. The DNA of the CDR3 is TGTGCCAGCAGCTTAGTGGACAGGGCCTACGAGCAGTACTTC.

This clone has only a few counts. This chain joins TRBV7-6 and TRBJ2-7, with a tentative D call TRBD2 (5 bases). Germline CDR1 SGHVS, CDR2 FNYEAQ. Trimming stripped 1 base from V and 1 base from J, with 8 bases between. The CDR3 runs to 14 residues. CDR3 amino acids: CASSLVGESYEQYF. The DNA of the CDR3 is TGTGCCAGCAGCTTAGTCGGGGAGTCCTACGAGCAGTACTTC.